A selection of T cell receptor beta chains follows, all from one sample in a study of T cell responses to AZD1222 COVID-19 vaccine. Assay used: immunoSEQ multiplex PCR; TCRdb lists only in-frame clones, some missing. Here the sample spans about 140,000 clones, roughly 90% being singletons. The specimen was peripheral blood, collected on day 0 of AZD1222 vaccination. These receptors were obtained from an adult in good health. Both conserved end residues are part of each CDR3. The D gene is left open where the match is weak. A clone size is listed for some rows: how often the clone was seen (once, few, many), or a class if it is expanded.

abundance: NA; j_gene: TRBJ1-1; d_gene: NA; v_gene: TRBV9; CDR3nt: TGTGCCAGCAGCGTAGAACCTTTGAACACTGAAGCTTTCTTT; CDR3aa: CASSVEPLNTEAFF
abundance: once; j_gene: TRBJ2-1; d_gene: TRBD2; v_gene: TRBV5-5; CDR3nt: TGTGCCAGCAGCTCCCCTAGCGGGGTTTACAATGAGCAGTTCTTC; CDR3aa: CASSSPSGVYNEQFF
abundance: NA; j_gene: TRBJ1-2; d_gene: TRBD1; v_gene: TRBV27; CDR3nt: TGTGCCAGCAGATCGGCCGGGACAGGGGGGTACGATGGCTACACCTTC; CDR3aa: CASRSAGTGGYDGYTF
abundance: NA; j_gene: TRBJ2-3; d_gene: TRBD2; v_gene: TRBV3-1/TRBV3-2; CDR3nt: TGTGCCAGCAGCCTGGGGCGGGGGGCAGATACGCAGTATTTT; CDR3aa: CASSLGRGADTQYF
abundance: NA; j_gene: TRBJ2-7; d_gene: TRBD1; v_gene: TRBV3-1/TRBV3-2; CDR3nt: TGTGCCAGCAGCCAAGGAGACAGGGACGAGCAGTACTTC; CDR3aa: CASSQGDRDEQYF
abundance: NA; j_gene: TRBJ2-2; d_gene: NA; v_gene: TRBV3-1/TRBV3-2; CDR3nt: TGTGCCAGCAGCCAATCGCAGGGGACGCGCCTTAACACCGGGGAGCTGTTTTTT; CDR3aa: CASSQSQGTRLNTGELFF
abundance: NA; j_gene: TRBJ1-5; d_gene: NA; v_gene: TRBV29-1; CDR3nt: TGCAGCGCGGGGGAGAGCAATCAGCCCCAGCATTTT; CDR3aa: CSAGESNQPQHF
abundance: NA; j_gene: TRBJ1-1; d_gene: TRBD1; v_gene: TRBV20-1; CDR3nt: TGCAGTGCTAGTAGTCCGGGACAGGGGATCACTGAAGCTTTCTTT; CDR3aa: CSASSPGQGITEAFF
abundance: NA; j_gene: TRBJ2-1; d_gene: NA; v_gene: TRBV5-4; CDR3nt: TGTGCCAGCAGCTTACCGGAGAGCTCCTACAATGAGCAGTTCTTC; CDR3aa: CASSLPESSYNEQFF
abundance: NA; j_gene: TRBJ1-6; d_gene: TRBD1; v_gene: TRBV6-5; CDR3nt: TGTGCCAGCACCAACAGGGGGGGTAATTCACCCCTCCACTTT; CDR3aa: CASTNRGGNSPLHF
abundance: NA; j_gene: TRBJ1-5; d_gene: NA; v_gene: TRBV6-1; CDR3nt: TGTGCCAGCAGCGAAGAACGGACAGACTATAGCAATCAGCCCCAGCATTTT; CDR3aa: CASSEERTDYSNQPQHF
abundance: NA; j_gene: TRBJ2-6; d_gene: NA; v_gene: TRBV12-5; CDR3nt: TGTGCTAGTGGACCAGCAGGGGCTGGGGCCAACGTCCTGACTTTC; CDR3aa: CASGPAGAGANVLTF
abundance: NA; j_gene: TRBJ1-1; d_gene: NA; v_gene: TRBV23-1; CDR3nt: TGCGCCAGCAGAGCCCTAACAGTGAACACTGAAGCTTTCTTT; CDR3aa: CASRALTVNTEAFF
abundance: NA; j_gene: TRBJ2-3; d_gene: NA; v_gene: TRBV7-2; CDR3nt: TGTGCCAGCAGCTTAGGATTGGAGTCAGATACGCAGTATTTT; CDR3aa: CASSLGLESDTQYF
abundance: once; j_gene: TRBJ2-6; d_gene: TRBD2; v_gene: TRBV4-3; CDR3nt: TGCGCCAGCAGCCAGGCCTCGGGGGGGGTGGGTTCTGAGGCCAACGTCCTGACTTTC; CDR3aa: CASSQASGGVGSEANVLTF
abundance: NA; j_gene: TRBJ2-1; d_gene: NA; v_gene: TRBV9; CDR3nt: TGTGCCAGCAGCCCGGGACCCTCCGCGGGGTACAATGAGCAGTTCTTC; CDR3aa: CASSPGPSAGYNEQFF
abundance: once; j_gene: TRBJ2-7; d_gene: TRBD2; v_gene: TRBV27; CDR3nt: TGTGCCAGCAGTCCGCTAGCGGGAGGGCCCTCCTACGAGCAGTACTTC; CDR3aa: CASSPLAGGPSYEQYF
abundance: NA; j_gene: TRBJ1-2; d_gene: NA; v_gene: TRBV19; CDR3nt: TGTGCCAGTAGTATATCTCGCGAGCGAATCTATGGCTACACCTTC; CDR3aa: CASSISRERIYGYTF
abundance: NA; j_gene: TRBJ1-1; d_gene: NA; v_gene: TRBV6-1; CDR3nt: TGTGCCAGCAGTGACACCGGGGCTAGGCTCGTCTTTTTT; CDR3aa: CASSDTGARLVFF
abundance: NA; j_gene: TRBJ1-4; d_gene: TRBD1; v_gene: TRBV9; CDR3nt: TGTGCCAGCAGCGTCCGACCCGGGACAGGGCAAGGTGAAAAACTGTTTTTT; CDR3aa: CASSVRPGTGQGEKLFF
abundance: few; j_gene: TRBJ1-1; d_gene: NA; v_gene: TRBV9; CDR3nt: TGTGCCAGCAGCGTAAATCCCCTCGGACAGTCGAACACTGAAGCTTTCTTT; CDR3aa: CASSVNPLGQSNTEAFF
abundance: NA; j_gene: TRBJ2-1; d_gene: TRBD2; v_gene: TRBV9; CDR3nt: TGTGCCAGCAGCGCATATACCGGGACTAGCCACTCTGAGCAGTTCTTC; CDR3aa: CASSAYTGTSHSEQFF
abundance: NA; j_gene: TRBJ1-2; d_gene: TRBD1; v_gene: TRBV6-4; CDR3nt: TGTGCCAGCGGCCCCGGACAGGGGCTTTATGGCTACACCTTC; CDR3aa: CASGPGQGLYGYTF
abundance: NA; j_gene: TRBJ2-7; d_gene: TRBD1; v_gene: TRBV3-1/TRBV3-2; CDR3nt: TGTGCCAGCAGCCAAGGCTCGGGACAGGGCTACGAGCAGTACTTC; CDR3aa: CASSQGSGQGYEQYF
abundance: once; j_gene: TRBJ2-7; d_gene: TRBD2; v_gene: TRBV7-2; CDR3nt: TGTGCCAGCAGCTTAGCGATACCTAGCGGGAGGGGCGAGCAGTACTTC; CDR3aa: CASSLAIPSGRGEQYF
abundance: NA; j_gene: TRBJ2-3; d_gene: TRBD2; v_gene: TRBV10-3; CDR3nt: TGTGCCATCAGTGAGACTAGCGGGGGAGTCGGGGATACGCAGTATTTT; CDR3aa: CAISETSGGVGDTQYF
abundance: NA; j_gene: TRBJ1-1; d_gene: NA; v_gene: TRBV5-1; CDR3nt: TGCGCCAGCAGCTCGGACGGAAACACTGAAGCTTTCTTT; CDR3aa: CASSSDGNTEAFF
abundance: NA; j_gene: TRBJ2-7; d_gene: TRBD1; v_gene: TRBV27; CDR3nt: TGTGCCAGCAGTCCCAAGACAGGGGGCTACGAGCAGTACTTC; CDR3aa: CASSPKTGGYEQYF
abundance: once; j_gene: TRBJ1-5; d_gene: NA; v_gene: TRBV7-7; CDR3nt: TGTGCCAGCAGCTTAGACGAATATCAGCCCCAGCATTTT; CDR3aa: CASSLDEYQPQHF
abundance: NA; j_gene: TRBJ1-2; d_gene: NA; v_gene: TRBV10-3; CDR3nt: TGTGCCATCAGTGACCCGGACAGTGCAGGCGGCTACACCTTC; CDR3aa: CAISDPDSAGGYTF
abundance: NA; j_gene: TRBJ2-7; d_gene: TRBD2; v_gene: TRBV5-5; CDR3nt: TGTGCCAGCAGCTTCCCTTCGGGGGGGAGCTACGAGCAGTACTTC; CDR3aa: CASSFPSGGSYEQYF
abundance: NA; j_gene: TRBJ1-4; d_gene: NA; v_gene: TRBV27; CDR3nt: TGTGCCAGCAGTTTCCAACCCGAGGCAGTTGAAAAACTGTTTTTT; CDR3aa: CASSFQPEAVEKLFF
abundance: once; j_gene: TRBJ2-5; d_gene: NA; v_gene: TRBV14; CDR3nt: TGTGCCAGCAGCCAAGATAATGGAATTGAGACCCAGTACTTC; CDR3aa: CASSQDNGIETQYF
abundance: NA; j_gene: TRBJ1-2; d_gene: NA; v_gene: TRBV4-1; CDR3nt: TGCGCCAGCAGCCAAGGGTTTGGCCGGAACTATGGCTACACCTTC; CDR3aa: CASSQGFGRNYGYTF
abundance: once; j_gene: TRBJ1-1; d_gene: NA; v_gene: TRBV2; CDR3nt: TGTGCCAGCCGCTTGGGGGACACTGAAGCTTTCTTT; CDR3aa: CASRLGDTEAFF
abundance: once; j_gene: TRBJ1-6; d_gene: NA; v_gene: TRBV7-9; CDR3nt: TGTGCCAGCAGCTTAGAAGGGTCGTCACCCCTCCACTTT; CDR3aa: CASSLEGSSPLHF
abundance: NA; j_gene: TRBJ2-2; d_gene: NA; v_gene: TRBV9; CDR3nt: TGTGCCAGCAGCTTCGGGACGGGTGGGACCGGGGAGCTGTTTTTT; CDR3aa: CASSFGTGGTGELFF
abundance: NA; j_gene: TRBJ1-1; d_gene: NA; v_gene: TRBV28; CDR3nt: TGTGCCAGCAGTTTCCCCCGGGGTAGTATCGAAGCTTTCTTT; CDR3aa: CASSFPRGSIEAFF
abundance: once; j_gene: TRBJ2-1; d_gene: TRBD2; v_gene: TRBV27; CDR3nt: TGTGCCAGCAGTTTGCACGGCCCCCGGCTAGCGGGAACCGACAATGAGCAGTTCTTC; CDR3aa: CASSLHGPRLAGTDNEQFF
abundance: NA; j_gene: TRBJ2-7; d_gene: NA; v_gene: TRBV5-4; CDR3nt: TGTGCCAGCAGCTTGGACGGCGGGGACGAGCAGTACTTC; CDR3aa: CASSLDGGDEQYF
abundance: NA; j_gene: TRBJ2-3; d_gene: NA; v_gene: TRBV27; CDR3nt: TGTGCCAGCAGTTTATCGGGTACGCAGTATTTT; CDR3aa: CASSLSGTQYF
abundance: NA; j_gene: TRBJ1-6; d_gene: NA; v_gene: TRBV19; CDR3nt: TGTGCCAGTAGTATGAGGAGGGGTCGGAATAATTCACCCCTCCACTTT; CDR3aa: CASSMRRGRNNSPLHF
abundance: NA; j_gene: TRBJ1-4; d_gene: NA; v_gene: TRBV11-1; CDR3nt: TGTGCCAGCAGCTCCAGATCAAGGGCGAGGGAAAAACTGTTTTTT; CDR3aa: CASSSRSRAREKLFF
abundance: NA; j_gene: TRBJ2-5; d_gene: TRBD2; v_gene: TRBV5-1; CDR3nt: TGCGCCAGCAGCTTGGGGACTAGCTATGAGACCCAGTACTTC; CDR3aa: CASSLGTSYETQYF
abundance: NA; j_gene: TRBJ1-2; d_gene: TRBD1; v_gene: TRBV12-3/TRBV12-4; CDR3nt: TGTGCCAGCAGTTCGGGACAGAACTATGGCTACACCTTC; CDR3aa: CASSSGQNYGYTF
abundance: NA; j_gene: TRBJ2-1; d_gene: TRBD2; v_gene: TRBV12-5; CDR3nt: TGTGCTAGTGGTCCATCTACCTCCGGGACTAGCGACCCGAATGAGCAGTTCTTC; CDR3aa: CASGPSTSGTSDPNEQFF
abundance: NA; j_gene: TRBJ2-1; d_gene: TRBD2; v_gene: TRBV24-1; CDR3nt: TGTGCCACCGGACTAGCGGGAGGTAATGAGCAGTTCTTC; CDR3aa: CATGLAGGNEQFF
abundance: NA; j_gene: TRBJ1-6; d_gene: NA; v_gene: TRBV9; CDR3nt: TGTGCCACCTCCAAGAGCTCCTATAATTCACCCCTCCACTTT; CDR3aa: CATSKSSYNSPLHF
abundance: NA; j_gene: TRBJ2-3; d_gene: NA; v_gene: TRBV2; CDR3nt: TGTGCCAGCAGCGCCGGCCAGGGGAGCACAGATACGCAGTATTTT; CDR3aa: CASSAGQGSTDTQYF